This T cell receptor (beta chain) was profiled in a study of shared clonotypes between healthy human individuals. General study findings and limits: Estimated clonotype richness was generally higher in naive than memory subsets. The rarefaction results pointed to incomplete sorted-subset sequencing despite large depth.

Profiling relied on immunoSEQ multiplex PCR, and the TCRdb table lists in-frame clones only, not all of them. The sample includes 1.5 million to 2.5 million clones, just under 95% of them seen just once. Positively selected for CCR7, the CD45RO-negative cells used as naive CD8 cells excluded terminally differentiated effector memory CD45RA+ cells. Those who donated were healthy HIV-negative adults, with no recent acute infections or vaccinations reported. Germline assignment: CDR1 MNHEY and CDR2 SMNVEV (reference sequence). V shed 2 bases and J 9 bases; nucleotides not matched to a gene: 4. The CDR3 sequence is 13 residues long. This clone occurred once. Its target is unknown.

This chain links TRBV27 with TRBJ2-1; 7 bases fit TRBD2. This TCR was recovered from a man younger than 30 in good health. Sample: naive CD8+ T cells sorted from blood. CDR3 loop: CASSLATGGEQFF. Written as DNA, the CDR3 is TGTGCCAGCAGTTTAGCGACGGGAGGTGAGCAGTTCTTC.